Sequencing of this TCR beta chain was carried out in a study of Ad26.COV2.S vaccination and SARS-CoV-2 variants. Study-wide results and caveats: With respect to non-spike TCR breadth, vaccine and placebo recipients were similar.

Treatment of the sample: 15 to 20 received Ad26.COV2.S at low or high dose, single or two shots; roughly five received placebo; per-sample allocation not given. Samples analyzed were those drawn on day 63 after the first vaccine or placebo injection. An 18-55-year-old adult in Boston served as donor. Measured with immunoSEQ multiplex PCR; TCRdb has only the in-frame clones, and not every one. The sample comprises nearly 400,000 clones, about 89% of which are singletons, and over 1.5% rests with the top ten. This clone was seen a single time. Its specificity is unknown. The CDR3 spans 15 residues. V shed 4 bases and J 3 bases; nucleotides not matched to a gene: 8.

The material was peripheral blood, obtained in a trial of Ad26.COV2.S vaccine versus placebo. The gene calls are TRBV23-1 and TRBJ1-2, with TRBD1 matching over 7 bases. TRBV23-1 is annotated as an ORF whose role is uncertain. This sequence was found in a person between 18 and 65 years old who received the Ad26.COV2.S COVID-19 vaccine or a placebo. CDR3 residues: CASSRHTGEDYGYTF. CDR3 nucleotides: TGCGCCAGCAGTCGACATACAGGGGAGGACTATGGCTACACCTTC.